This entry describes one T cell receptor beta chain. Its antigen is not yet known. Per-base quality was not reported, and no clone a single base away is much larger than it. The roughly 39 donors, aged roughly 6 to 95 years, were systemically healthy Caucasian individuals from Russia. Ten milliliters of peripheral blood were drawn from each donor into EDTA-treated Vacutainer tubes. Ficoll-Paque density-gradient centrifugation was used to isolate PBMCs, with at least 7 million per sample. Trizol reagent was used to extract total RNA from the PBMCs, yielding at least 6 micrograms per sample. For every donor, an aliquot of PBMCs went through flow cytometry to measure the percentages of naive CD45RAhigh/CD27high T cells. The record originates from a study of blood T cells in healthy people across ages (dated by TCRdb to between 2014 and 2017). For the study in its entirety: Template switching captured roughly one uniquely barcoded TCR beta cDNA molecule per two T cells in model experiments. To avoid experimental bias, donors of different ages were randomly spread across the sequencing lanes. Donors were grouped into four age groups: young (average approximately 15 years), middle-aged (less than 40), aged (roughly 67) and long-lived (around 80). Using the same blood draw, the study looked at two additional independent replicas of 1 million unique cDNA reads for two donors, one aged 18 to 30 and the other aged 80 or older. Using deep sequencing normalized with unique cDNA molecular identifiers, the study measured how TCR beta repertoire diversity changes with age.

To prepare the library, 5' RACE was applied. Sequenced using an Illumina HiSeq 2500. A second roughly 7 to 11 cycle PCR used a sample-barcoded 5' primer and a J-beta primer mix. A unique molecular identifier was introduced onto each TCR beta cDNA molecule by a template-switch 5' adaptor carrying 12 random nucleotides. Each sample yielded at least 2.5 million CDR3-containing paired-end reads. All of the RNA was converted into first-strand cDNA using the Mint cDNA synthesis kit, with a TRBC-specific oligonucleotide serving as the primer. All cDNA was treated with uracil-DNA glycosylase and then went through a first 18-cycle PCR with the universal primers M1SS and BC2_uni_R. Per the original workflow: Each sample was normalized by randomly selecting 1 million high-quality reads, each carrying a distinct molecular identifier. Instead of being binned into consensus sequences, reads with shared molecular identifiers were discarded. MiTCR, run with a Q25 quality threshold and the strictest error-elimination algorithm, handled CDR3 identification, clonotype clustering and error correction. A nonparametric unseen species model with Euler transformation was used to estimate a lower bound on total TCR beta diversity. In-frame beta chains were kept once TCRdb had trimmed the public reads at Q25 with fastp and called clones with MiXCR. Identical CDR3 proteins give one entry, which carries the most common genes and DNA. These V and J calls derive from TCRdb rather than the authors' analysis. The sample contains fewer than 2,000,000 distinct CDR3 sequences, 34% of them found a single time. About 10% of the sample is taken by the ten largest.

V ends up 2 bases short and J 5 bases short, with an unmatched junction base count of 3. CDR1 and CDR2 were assigned from the germline V gene (reference sequence) as MNHNY and SVGAGI. Reading from cysteine to phenylalanine, the CDR3 counts 15 amino acids. Only the CDR3 DNA is retained, 45 bases long and in frame from the first base. Results and caveats for the whole study, not just this receptor: Because the CMV infection status of the donors was unknown, age-related changes in expanded clonotypes may potentially have been confounded. Estimates of total diversity based on one million sequenced T cells were regarded as lower bounds and as underestimates. Compared with the aged group, more naive CD4+ T cells, fewer expanded clones and increased TCR diversity were shown by the long-lived group, suggesting age selection. Bulk unsorted PBMC profiling prevented conclusive comparison of naive and antigen-experienced compartments. Observed TCR beta diversity per million T cells fell roughly linearly with age, and a significant reduction was already apparent by age around 40. Observed TCR beta diversity correlated strongly with the percentage of naive T cells measured by flow cytometry.

The sequenced sample consisted of blood. Recombination connected TRBV6-6 to TRBJ1-6, and 7 junctional nucleotides match TRBD1. This clonotype was sampled from a woman younger than 45 in good health. The nucleotide sequence reads TGTGCCAGCAGTTACCGGACAGGAAATAATTCACCCCTCCACTTT. The translation is CASSYRTGNNSPLHF.